This T cell receptor beta chain was identified in a study of T cells in Graves' hyperthyroidism and ophthalmopathy (dated by TCRdb to the late 2010s). Looking at the study overall: Peripheral blood samples were taken at initial diagnosis, before any treatment was given. TCR V-J signatures able to tell the groups apart were searched for in a discovery cohort of approximately 95 patients, of whom fewer than 45 had Graves' ophthalmopathy and about 60 had stable Graves' hyperthyroidism. The paper describes TCR Vbeta CDR3 sequencing of more than 120 peripheral blood samples, made up of 43 ophthalmopathy patients, some 76 hyperthyroidism patients and 17 progressor patients. For training and testing, the 80 to 100 patients in the discovery cohort were randomly divided in a 7:3 ratio. Prospective prediction of ophthalmopathy was tested in an independent validation cohort of some 20 hyperthyroidism patients and 17 patients who later progressed to ophthalmopathy. Once sampling was done, hyperthyroidism patients were given methimazole at a starting dose of 30 mg daily, whereas ophthalmopathy patients were given high-dose intravenous methylprednisolone. In roughly six Graves' hyperthyroidism patients, the study also compared T-cell repertoires from thyroid tissue with T-cell repertoires from blood. General study outcomes and caveats: During validation, the model predicted progression to ophthalmopathy a median of around 7 months ahead of onset, with almost 71% sensitivity and roughly 72% specificity. Blood samples also contained most of the expanded thyroid clonotypes (frequency above 0.001), which suggests that blood repertoires may reflect thyroid immune responses. A 13 V-J signature model separated ophthalmopathy from stable hyperthyroidism, with roughly 88% sensitivity and around 84% specificity in cross-validation and 80%/75% in testing. Sample size was not statistically predetermined, and blinding of investigators to group allocation was not performed.

Stable Graves' hyperthyroidism was defined as no progression to ophthalmopathy during 18 months of follow-up. Hyperthyroidism patients were newly diagnosed, had a disease duration of under 2 months, and were aged 18 to 65 years. Any patient with an uncontrolled infection, another autoimmune disease, pregnancy or lactation was excluded. Diagnoses were established on the basis of clinical symptoms, serum thyroxine and TRAb, thyroid ultrasound, and orbital computed tomography. PBMCs were separated from roughly 9.6 ml of fresh peripheral blood using Ficoll-Paque density gradient centrifugation. Trizol reagent was used to extract total RNA, and RNA quality was then checked on an Agilent 2100 Bioanalyzer. CDR1 and CDR2 are read off the germline V gene (reference sequence) as DFQATT and SNEGSKA. The CDR3 holds 13 amino acids from the cysteine to the phenylalanine. Of the read, only the CDR3 DNA is kept; its 39 bases are in frame from base 1. V is clipped by 2 bases and J by 6 bases, and the sequence between their germline boundaries is 14 bases long.

This clonotype was observed at least ten times. Its antigen is unknown. No base quality values were provided; no much bigger clone lies one nucleotide off. The TCR beta CDR3 regions were amplified from RNA transcripts. The first round of RT-PCR for the TCR CDR3 was performed with the HTBI primer set and the Qiagen OneStep RT-PCR kit. The libraries were constructed in a second round of multiplex PCR and then size-selected and purified. The libraries were sequenced on an Illumina HiSeq2000 using paired-end 100 bp reads. In the paper's pipeline: SOAPnuke was used to process the raw data, removing reads that contained adapters or uncalled bases, had a mean Phred below 15, or lacked an exact match to the constant primer or identifier. High-quality paired reads were merged with COPE v1.2.5, and unique nucleotide sequences were defined as clonotypes. Clonotypes were aligned to IMGT TRBV, TRBD and TRBJ reference segments using MiTCR v1.1. Only V-J combinations with frequency above 0.0001, covering 99% to 99.2% of repertoires, were analysed. A TCS score was defined as the ratio of F50 (clonal expansion) to E x V (chaos), with BLOSUM62-based TCRdist applied between CDR3 peptides within each V-J. Welch's t-statistics and random forest reduced roughly 540 V-J features to 13, which were used in a naive Bayes classifier (R e1071). TCRdb reran the public reads through fastp at Q25 and MiXCR, keeping productive beta chains. For every CDR3 protein sequence, its rows merge into one entry that carries the most common genes and DNA. TCRdb's processing, not the study's, gives the V and J calls here. In this sample the table shows about 360,000 distinct CDR3 sequences, around 14% of which occur a single time. Clones ranked in the top ten supply about 9.1% of the sample.

This chain joins TRBV20-1 to TRBJ2-7; the D gene identity is not certain. The receptor was isolated from a woman in her late teens or twenties with Graves' hyperthyroidism. The sequencing input was blood. Here the CDR3 is given as CSARIGRLSEQYF. The nucleotides are TGCAGTGCTAGAATTGGAAGGTTAAGCGAGCAGTACTTC.